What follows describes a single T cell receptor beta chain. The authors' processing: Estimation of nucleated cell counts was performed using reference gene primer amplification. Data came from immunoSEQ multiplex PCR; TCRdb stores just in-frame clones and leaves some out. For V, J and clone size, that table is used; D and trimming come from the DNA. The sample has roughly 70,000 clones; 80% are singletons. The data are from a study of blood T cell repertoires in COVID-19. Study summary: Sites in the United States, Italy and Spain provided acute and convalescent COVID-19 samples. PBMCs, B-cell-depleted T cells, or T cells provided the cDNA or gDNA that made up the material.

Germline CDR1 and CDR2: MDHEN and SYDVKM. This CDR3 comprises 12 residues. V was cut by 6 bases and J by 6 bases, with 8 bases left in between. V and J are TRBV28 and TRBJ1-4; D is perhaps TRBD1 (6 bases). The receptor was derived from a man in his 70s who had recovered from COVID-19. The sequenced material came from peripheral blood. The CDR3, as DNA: TGTGCCAGCAGACAGGGTGATGAAAAACTGTTTTTT. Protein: CASRQGDEKLFF.